The clone carrying this T cell receptor (beta chain) has a handful of counts. What it binds is not known. Hyperthyroidism had been newly diagnosed in patients aged 18 to 65, and its duration was under 2 months. Exclusion of a patient resulted from uncontrolled infection, other autoimmune disease, pregnancy or lactation. The sample is drawn from a study of T cells in Graves' hyperthyroidism and ophthalmopathy. This CDR3 spans 17 amino acids. The V end was cut by 4 bases, the J end by 6 bases, with 21 bases between. Germline assignment: CDR1 SGHVS and CDR2 FQNEAQ. Study-level results: Within blood appeared most thyroid clonotypes that had expanded above 0.001.

Regions amplified from RNA transcripts were the TCR beta CDR3 regions. HTBI primers were used for first-round RT-PCR of the TCR CDR3. MiXCR was run by TCRdb on the multiplex PCR reads, yielding one entry per CDR3 protein. The sample includes roughly 720,000 distinct CDR3 sequences, roughly 17% of them seen just once. Sequencing used blood. The chain joins TRBV7-8 to TRBJ2-2; perhaps D is TRBD1 or TRBD2 (5 bases each). The sequence was collected from a man in his forties or fifties with Graves' hyperthyroidism. In DNA form, the CDR3 reads TGTGCCAGCAGCTACCTAGAGACCCAGGGAGAGGCCGGGGAGCTGTTTTTT. Its protein is CASSYLETQGEAGELFF.